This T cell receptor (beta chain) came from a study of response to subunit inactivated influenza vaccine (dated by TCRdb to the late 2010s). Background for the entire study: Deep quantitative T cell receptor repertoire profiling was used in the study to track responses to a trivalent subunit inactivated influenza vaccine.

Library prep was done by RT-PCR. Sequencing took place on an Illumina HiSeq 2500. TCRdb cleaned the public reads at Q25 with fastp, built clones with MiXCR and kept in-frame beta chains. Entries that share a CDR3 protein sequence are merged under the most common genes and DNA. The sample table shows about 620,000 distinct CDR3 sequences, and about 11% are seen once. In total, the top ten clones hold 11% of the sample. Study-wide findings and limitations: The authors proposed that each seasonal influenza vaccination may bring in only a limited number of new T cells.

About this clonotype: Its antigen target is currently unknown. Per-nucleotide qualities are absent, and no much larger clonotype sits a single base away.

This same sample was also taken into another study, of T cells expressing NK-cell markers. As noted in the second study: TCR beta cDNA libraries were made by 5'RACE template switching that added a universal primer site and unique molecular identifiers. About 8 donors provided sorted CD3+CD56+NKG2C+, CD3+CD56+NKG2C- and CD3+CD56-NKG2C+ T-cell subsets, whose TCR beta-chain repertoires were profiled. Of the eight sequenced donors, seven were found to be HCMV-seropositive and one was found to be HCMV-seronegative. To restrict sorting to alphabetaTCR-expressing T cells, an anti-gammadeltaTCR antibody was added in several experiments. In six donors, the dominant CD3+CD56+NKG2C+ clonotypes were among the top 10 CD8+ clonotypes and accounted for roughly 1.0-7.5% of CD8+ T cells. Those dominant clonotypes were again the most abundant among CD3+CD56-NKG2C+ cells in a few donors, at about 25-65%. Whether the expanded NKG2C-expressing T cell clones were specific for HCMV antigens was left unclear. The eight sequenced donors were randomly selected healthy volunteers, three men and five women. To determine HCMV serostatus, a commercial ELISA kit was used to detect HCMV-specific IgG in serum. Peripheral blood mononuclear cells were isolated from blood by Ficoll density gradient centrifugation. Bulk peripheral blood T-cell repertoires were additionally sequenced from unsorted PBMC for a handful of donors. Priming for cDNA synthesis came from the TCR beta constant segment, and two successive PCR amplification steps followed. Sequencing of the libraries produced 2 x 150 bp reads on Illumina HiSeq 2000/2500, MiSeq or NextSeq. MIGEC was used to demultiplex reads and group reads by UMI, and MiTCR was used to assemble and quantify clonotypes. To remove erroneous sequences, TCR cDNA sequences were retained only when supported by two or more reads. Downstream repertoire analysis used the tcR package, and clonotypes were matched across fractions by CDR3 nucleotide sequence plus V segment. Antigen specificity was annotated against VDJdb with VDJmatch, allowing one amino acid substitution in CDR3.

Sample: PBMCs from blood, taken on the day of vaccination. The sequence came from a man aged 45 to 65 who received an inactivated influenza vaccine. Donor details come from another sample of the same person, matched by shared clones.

The DNA sequence follows: TGTGCCAGCAGTATATCGGGCCGGTGGAATGAGCAGTTCTTC. It translates as CASSISGRWNEQFF. The V gene is TRBV12-3 or TRBV12-4 and the J gene is TRBJ2-1, with the D gene uncertain. The CDR3 has 14 amino acids, counting the end cysteine and phenylalanine. The CDR3 DNA has 42 bases and is translated from base 1. Deletion took 5 bases off V and 7 bases off J, with a span of 15 bases between the germline ends.